One and the same sample provided the 23 T cell receptor beta chains below, sequenced in a study of T cells after yellow fever vaccination. TCRdb called the 5' RACE reads again in MiXCR, with one record for every CDR3 protein. The table has some 240,000 distinct CDR3 sequences, more than 3.5% seen once. The sequenced sample was PBMCs, obtained 15 days after the yellow fever booster vaccination. The receptors were sampled from a man in his late teens or twenties who received the YFV17D yellow fever vaccine.

The sample holds many counts of this clonotype. This chain connects TRBV29-1 to TRBJ2-1; unclear D gene. The CDR3 loop spans 12 amino acids. Looked up from germline, CDR1 is SQVTM and CDR2 is ANQGSEA. V lost 4 bases to trimming and J lost 7 bases, with 11 bases between them. The CDR3 nucleotides read TGCAGCGTTGCAAGGAGAGGAAATGAGCAGTTCTTC. As protein: CSVARRGNEQFF.

This clonotype has at least ten counts. The chain has TRBV6-5 and TRBJ2-3, with 10 bases fitting TRBD1. Unmatched junction bases numbered 6, after V lost 6 bases and J lost 6 bases. This CDR3 contains 14 residues. In germline, CDR1 is MNHEY, CDR2 SVGAGI. The chain's CDR3 is CASSRDRGSDTQYF. In DNA form, the CDR3 reads TGTGCCAGCAGCCGGGACAGGGGTTCGGATACGCAGTATTTT.

This clonotype was recorded at least ten times. The V call is TRBV13, the J call TRBJ1-3; TRBD1 matches 8 bases. V shed 5 bases, J shed 3 bases, and the junction held 0 bases outside the gene matches. The CDR3 extends over 13 amino acids. Germline V gene data show CDR1 as PRHDT and CDR2 as FYEKMQ (reference sequence). The DNA for the CDR3 is TGTGCCAGCAGCACAGGGGGTGGAAACACCATATATTTT. This encodes CASSTGGGNTIYF.

This clonotype showed up many times. V is TRBV4-1 and J is TRBJ2-3, with a possible D match to TRBD2 (5 bases). In germline, CDR1 is MGHRA, CDR2 YSYEKL. The V end lost 1 base, the J end lost 6 bases, and 20 bases lay between the germline ends. The CDR3 sequence is 17 residues long. CDR3: CASSQVGRTRGGDTQYF. CDR3 DNA: TGCGCCAGCAGCCAAGTAGGGCGGACTCGAGGTGGGGATACGCAGTATTTT.

This clonotype occurred many times. One end of the junction varies from germline; a read error may be responsible. The rearrangement links TRBV7-2 to TRBJ2-1; a possible D gene is TRBD2 (6 bases). Per germline, CDR1 SGHTA and CDR2 FQGNSA. There are 18 residues in the CDR3. CDR3 DNA sequence: TGTGCCAGCAGCCTAGCCTTGGCTGCGACTAGTGAACACAATGAGCAGTTCTTC. Its translation: CASSLALAATSEHNEQFF.

Many counts were recorded for this clonotype. J is TRBJ1-6 and V is TRBV5-6; D is undetermined. V was pared by 0 bases and J by 0 bases, with 4 bases between. Looked up from germline, CDR1 is SGHDT and CDR2 is YYEEEE. The CDR3 has 15 residues. CDR3 nucleotides: TGTGCCAGCAGCTTGGGCGGCTCCTATAATTCACCCCTCCACTTT. It encodes CASSLGGSYNSPLHF.

This clonotype was seen at least ten times. The chain's CDR3 is CASSFGGGEQFF. Here the CDR3 DNA reads TGTGCCAGCAGCTTCGGCGGGGGTGAGCAGTTCTTC. This sequence joins TRBV6-5 and TRBJ2-1, with 7 bases aligning to TRBD2. The J segment lost 9 bases and the V segment lost 6 bases, leaving 5 bases of the junction unmatched. Germline lookup yields CDR1 MNHEY and CDR2 SVGAGI. The CDR3 contains 12 residues.

This clonotype came up a few times. This chain connects TRBV24-1 to TRBJ1-6; D is uncertain. The ends were cut back, 6 bases at V and 0 bases at J, with 14 bases in the middle. Germline assignment: CDR1 KGHDR and CDR2 SFDVKD. The CDR3 is made up of 17 amino acids. The CDR3 reads CATSRTEANSYNSPLHF. As DNA, the CDR3 is TGTGCCACCAGTCGGACGGAGGCCAACTCCTATAATTCACCCCTCCACTTT.

This clonotype has a count of ten or more. The chain links TRBV12-3 or TRBV12-4 to TRBJ2-5, with D tentatively TRBD1 (6 bases). Trimming removed 4 bases at V and 3 bases at J, with 6 bases between. The CDR3 consists of 12 residues. The CDR3 DNA reads TGTGCCAGCAGTTGGACAGAAGAGACCCAGTACTTC. Translating it yields CASSWTEETQYF.

This clonotype was detected ten times or more. This chain links TRBV7-2 with TRBJ2-5, with D perhaps TRBD2 (6 bases). There are 14 residues in the CDR3. V dropped 5 bases and J dropped 5 bases, with 15 bases sitting between them. Germline V gives CDR1 SGHTA, CDR2 FQGNSA. Here the CDR3 DNA reads TGTGCCAGCAGCCCCGGGAGTCTGCCGGAGACCCAGTACTTC. Translating it yields CASSPGSLPETQYF.

Many counts were recorded for this clonotype. In DNA form, the CDR3 reads TGTGCCAGCAGTCCGGCTTCTGGGGCCAACGTCCTGACTTTC. This encodes CASSPASGANVLTF. V usage is TRBV28 and J usage is TRBJ2-6, with D unresolved. CDR1 and CDR2 from the germline V gene are MDHEN and SYDVKM. The V gene lost 5 bases and the J gene lost 1 base, with 6 bases spanning the gap. The CDR3 covers 14 residues.

This clonotype has ten or more counts. The V call is TRBV20-1, the J call TRBJ1-1; unclear D gene. Trimming stripped 1 base from V and 5 bases from J, with 17 bases between. CDR3 size: 15 residues. Per the germline V gene, CDR1 is DFQATT and CDR2 is SNEGSKA (reference sequence). The CDR3, as DNA: TGCAGTGCTAGAGTGTGGGGTTCGGTTGTTACTGAAGCTTTCTTT. Its protein product is CSARVWGSVVTEAFF.

Of note for this clonotype: A much larger clone is a single base away; this may be a read error. The rearrangement uses TRBV6-5 and TRBJ2-7, with D tentatively TRBD1 or TRBD2 (5 bases each). Germline loops: CDR1 MNHEY, CDR2 SVGAGI. CDR3 length: 13 residues. Deletions cut 10 bases from V and 6 bases from J, with 19 bases between. CDR3 residues: CATSRDVLGEQYV. CDR3 nucleotide sequence: TGTGCCACTAGCCGGGACGTATTGGGCGAGCAGTACGTC.

This clonotype was counted only a few times. The chain employs TRBV19 and TRBJ1-4; 10 bases match TRBD1. Germline V gene lookup returns CDR1 LNHDA and CDR2 SQIVND (reference sequence). This CDR3 is built from 13 residues. V dropped 9 bases and J dropped 7; count of bases not matched to a gene: 5. The chain's CDR3 is CASTTGGFEKLFF. In DNA, the CDR3 is TGTGCCAGCACGACAGGGGGCTTTGAAAAACTGTTTTTT.

The table lists this clonotype with many counts. The rearrangement uses TRBV20-1 and TRBJ1-1, with TRBD1 as a possible D gene (6 bases). Germline V gene lookup returns CDR1 DFQATT and CDR2 SNEGSKA (reference sequence). Trimming cost V 3 bases and J 1 base, with 18 bases left between them. The CDR3 has 16 residues. CDR3 protein: CSASPRDNPWNTEAFF. CDR3 coding DNA: TGCAGTGCTAGCCCTAGGGACAACCCTTGGAACACTGAAGCTTTCTTT.

In its sample, this clonotype was seen many times. This sequence joins TRBV12-3 or TRBV12-4 and TRBJ1-1; possibly TRBD1 for D (5 bases). This CDR3 spans 15 amino acids. Trimming removed 3 bases from V and 4 bases from J, with 15 bases in between. CDR3: CASSLGLHGGTEAFF. The CDR3 DNA follows: TGTGCCAGCAGTTTGGGCCTACACGGGGGCACTGAAGCTTTCTTT.

This clonotype was seen ten or more times. The V gene is TRBV12-3 or TRBV12-4, the J gene TRBJ2-2; no clear D. Trimming stripped 3 bases from V and 1 base from J, with 3 bases between. The CDR3 has 13 amino acids. CDR3 DNA: TGTGCCAGCAGTTTCAGGAACACCGGGGAGCTGTTTTTT. Translating it yields CASSFRNTGELFF.

The table lists this clonotype with many counts. The chain recombines TRBV4-3 with TRBJ2-2, with D hard to call. This CDR3 has 17 residues. The V gene's germline CDR1 is LGHNA and CDR2 YSLEER. Trimming removed 0 bases from V and 1 base from J, with 12 bases in between. The CDR3 coding sequence is TGCGCCAGCAGCCAAGATTATTTCATTTTGAACACCGGGGAGCTGTTTTTT. Its protein is CASSQDYFILNTGELFF.

V and J are TRBV7-3 and TRBJ2-3; a possible D gene is TRBD1 (5 bases). CDR1 is SGHTA, CDR2 FQGTGA, per germline. Trimming took 1 base from V and 2 from J, leaving 10 bases between them. The CDR3 length is 15 residues. The CDR3 coding sequence is TGTGCCAGCAGCTTAAAGGACACCTACACAGATACGCAGTATTTT. This sequence encodes CASSLKDTYTDTQYF.

This clonotype was seen repeatedly, ten times or more. J is TRBJ2-7 and V is TRBV7-3; D remains unclear. Trimming took off 0 bases at V and 6 bases at J, with 9 bases between the two ends. Germline CDR1 reads SGHTA; CDR2 reads FQGTGA. The CDR3 is 13 residues long. CDR3 coding DNA: TGTGCCAGCAGCTTAACCCAACGGTCCGAGCAGTACTTC. Protein sequence: CASSLTQRSEQYF.

This clonotype was observed many times. This chain connects TRBV5-6 to TRBJ1-1; tentative D call: TRBD1 (5 bases). Per the germline V gene, CDR1 is SGHDT and CDR2 is YYEEEE. The V end lost 4 bases, the J end lost 8 bases, and 15 bases lay between the germline ends. This CDR3 contains 13 residues. CDR3 DNA: TGTGCCAGCAGCGGTGACAGCTATGTAGAAGCTTTCTTT. This codes for CASSGDSYVEAFF.

This clonotype has ten or more counts. The chain carries TRBV11-1 and TRBJ1-6; 8 bases match TRBD1. Trimming at V came to 6 bases and at J to 9 bases, leaving 7 bases not matched to a gene. This CDR3 is built from 14 residues. CDR1 is SGHAT and CDR2 is FQDESV in the germline V gene (reference sequence). The CDR3 DNA sequence: TGTGCCAGCAGTAAGGACAGGGTGGGTTCACCCCTCCACTTT. This codes for CASSKDRVGSPLHF.

This clonotype was seen many times. This sequence joins TRBV30 and TRBJ1-2, with TRBD1 identical over 7 bases. Germline V gene data show CDR1 as GTSNPN and CDR2 as SVGIG (reference sequence). Losses at the gene ends were 6 bases for V and 3 bases for J; bases not matched to a gene: 4. The CDR3 is 12 amino acids. The CDR3 coding sequence is TGTGCCTGCGAGGGGGCTCACTATGGCTACACCTTC. Its translation is CACEGAHYGYTF.